A single sample is the source of the 10 T cell receptor beta chains below, sequenced in a study of CD8+ T cells in alopecia areata. Treatment of the sample: oral pan-JAK inhibitor, 5-10 mg twice daily. Extracted RNA was reverse transcribed, and the resulting cDNA served as sequencing template. Produced via immunoSEQ multiplex PCR; TCRdb's table is partial and in-frame only. The table lists about 210,000 clones, more than 60% of them singletons, with roughly 1.2% in the top ten. The sample in question was CD4+ T cells sorted from blood, obtained at roughly week 45, from a patient treated with tofacitinib. The receptors were gathered from a human donor with alopecia areata.

V and J are TRBV11-3 and TRBJ2-5, with D tentatively TRBD2 (6 bases). Trimming stripped 5 bases from V and 4 bases from J, with 17 bases between. The CDR3 is 15 residues long. Germline V CDR1 and CDR2: SGHNT, YENEEA. The CDR3 nucleotides are TGTGCCAGCAGCCAAGCGGGCACAGGTGCAGAGACCCAGTACTTC. Translating it yields CASSQAGTGAETQYF.

V gene TRBV25-1 combines with J gene TRBJ1-4, with D possibly matching TRBD1 (6 bases). The CDR3 covers 15 residues. Per the germline V gene, CDR1 is MGHDK and CDR2 is SYGVNS. The germline V and J ends were trimmed by 3 bases and 4 bases, with 12 bases remaining between them. CDR3 nucleotides: TGTGCCAGCAGTGAGTACAGGGAAAGTAATGAAAAACTGTTTTTT. This gives the protein CASSEYRESNEKLFF.

This chain joins TRBV9 and TRBJ2-5, with TRBD2 matching over 10 bases. Germline CDR1 and CDR2: SGDLS and YYNGEE. This CDR3 region has 17 residues. J gave up 5 bases and V 3 bases, and 13 bases lay outside the gene matches. The CDR3 region is CASSASIRSGGAETQYF. DNA for the CDR3: TGTGCCAGCAGCGCTTCCATTAGAAGCGGGGGGGCCGAGACCCAGTACTTC.

The chain recombines TRBV19 with TRBJ1-6; unclear D gene. The germline V gene has CDR1 LNHDA and CDR2 SQIVND (reference sequence). V lost 3 bases and J 2 bases, leaving 11 bases between the germline ends. The CDR3 length is 16 residues. CDR3 nucleotides: TGTGCCAGTAGTATTTCTCGCGGGGCCTATAATTCACCCCTCCACTTT. Translated, it gives CASSISRGAYNSPLHF.

The J gene is TRBJ1-2, the V gene TRBV14, with TRBD1 as a possible D gene (6 bases). V was clipped by 4 bases and J by 3 bases, with 15 bases between them. From germline, CDR1 is SGHDN and CDR2 FVKESK. This CDR3 contains 15 residues. CDR3 loop: CASSPTQGTYYGYTF. CDR3 nucleotide sequence: TGTGCCAGCAGCCCTACTCAGGGGACCTACTATGGCTACACCTTC.

This rearrangement joins TRBV29-1 to TRBJ2-5; a possible D gene is TRBD2 (6 bases). V was shortened by 6 bases and J by 5 bases, with 19 bases between the two germline ends. The CDR3 runs to 14 residues. Germline assignment: CDR1 SQVTM and CDR2 ANQGSEA. The CDR3 DNA reads TGCAGCGTCTCTCAAACTAGCCTCCGGGAGACCCAGTACTTC. This encodes CSVSQTSLRETQYF.

The rearrangement joins TRBV29-1 to TRBJ1-1; D ambiguous. The CDR3 loop spans 11 amino acids. V lost 8 bases and J lost 6, with 13 bases in between. Looked up from germline, CDR1 is SQVTM and CDR2 is ANQGSEA. CDR3 in amino acids: CSSRARSEAFF. In DNA form, the CDR3 reads TGCAGCTCTCGGGCCCGCTCTGAAGCTTTCTTT.

In this sample, this clone turned up once. The rearrangement links TRBV4-3 to TRBJ2-7; a possible D gene is TRBD2 (6 bases). The CDR3 extends over 14 amino acids. V dropped 1 base and J dropped 3 bases, with 10 bases sitting between them. The germline V gene encodes CDR1 LGHNA and CDR2 YSLEER. In DNA form, the CDR3 reads TGCGCCAGCAGCCAAGTACTGGAGGGCTACGAGCAGTACTTC. Protein product: CASSQVLEGYEQYF.

This clone was detected only once. The chain has TRBV30 and TRBJ2-7; D might be TRBD1 or TRBD2, each matching 5 bases. The germline V gene has CDR1 GTSNPN and CDR2 SVGIG (reference sequence). The CDR3 has 12 amino acids. The ends were cut back, 0 bases at V and 10 bases at J, with 13 bases in the middle. The CDR3, as DNA: TGTGCCTGGAGTGTCCTCGGGACCGACCAGTACTTC. Translating it yields CAWSVLGTDQYF.

In this sample, this clone turned up a few times. An end of the junction differs from the germline gene, which may be a read error. This chain joins TRBV29-1 and TRBJ2-7; TRBD1 might be the D (5 bases). There are 12 residues in the CDR3. Per the germline V gene, CDR1 is SQVTM and CDR2 is ANQGSEA. CDR3 amino acids: CSVKEGVHEQYF. The CDR3, as DNA: TGCAGCGTTAAAGAAGGGGTCCACGAGCAGTACTTC.